This entry concerns a single T cell receptor beta chain. The antigen is not known. With V trimmed by 4 bases and J by 8 bases, 15 bases remained unmatched. There are 16 residues in the CDR3. The germline V gene encodes CDR1 KGHSY and CDR2 FQNENV. This table comes from immunoSEQ multiplex PCR, and its TCRdb copy is limited to in-frame clones, with some not included. This table holds 110,000 to 150,000 clones, about 92% found once. These data are taken from a study of T cell responses to AZD1222 COVID-19 vaccine. Study-level points and caveats: Elevations in Spike-specific TCR breadth and depth followed administration of two AZD1222 doses. Females made up more of the donors, who were largely white British, and clonal diversity may have come out too low.

The chain carries TRBV16 and TRBJ1-1; 8 nucleotides agree with TRBD1. The input for sequencing was peripheral blood, taken on day 0 of AZD1222 vaccination. The clonotype was recovered from an adult in good health. The CDR3: CASSPSWAGGADEAFF. The CDR3 DNA reads as TGTGCCAGCAGCCCTTCATGGGCAGGGGGCGCGGACGAAGCTTTCTTT.